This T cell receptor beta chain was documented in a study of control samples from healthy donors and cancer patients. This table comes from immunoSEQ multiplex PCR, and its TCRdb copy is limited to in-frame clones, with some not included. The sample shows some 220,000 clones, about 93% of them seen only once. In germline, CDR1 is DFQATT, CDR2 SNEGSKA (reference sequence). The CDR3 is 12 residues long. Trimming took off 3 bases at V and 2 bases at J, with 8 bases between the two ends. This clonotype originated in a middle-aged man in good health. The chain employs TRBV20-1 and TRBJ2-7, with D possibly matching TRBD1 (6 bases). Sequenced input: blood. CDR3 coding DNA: TGCAGTGCTAGTAACAGGGCCTACGAGCAGTACTTC. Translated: CSASNRAYEQYF.